What follows are 5 T cell receptor beta chains derived from one specimen sequenced in a study of patients and donors after allogeneic stem cell transplantation. One entry per CDR3 protein results from TCRdb running MiXCR on the RT-PCR reads. The data contain about a million distinct CDR3 sequences, about 20% of them singletons. Sample: blood, either unsorted or a sorted T cell fraction (not recorded which). The receptors here all came from a human donor who was either an allogeneic HSCT recipient or a stem cell or donor lymphocyte infusion donor (not recorded which). It is not recorded whose cells these are; they may come from a transplant donor.

This clonotype was detected only a few times. This chain uses TRBV7-9 with TRBJ2-1; 7 bases are a match to TRBD2. V shed 5 bases and J 6 bases; nucleotides not matched to a gene: 7. This CDR3 contains 14 residues. Germline CDR1 reads SEHNR; CDR2 reads FQNEAQ (reference sequence). The DNA for the CDR3 is TGTGCCAGCAGCCGGGACGTAGCGGGCAATGAGCAGTTCTTC. Protein product: CASSRDVAGNEQFF.

The chain links TRBV27 to TRBJ2-7; tentative D call: TRBD1 (6 bases). CDR1 MNHEY and CDR2 SMNVEV come from the germline V gene (reference sequence). Deletions cut 6 bases from V and 6 bases from J, with 21 bases between. The CDR3 spans 15 residues. The CDR3 bases are TGTGCCAGCAGCACAAACAGGGCAAGTCTTCTCGAGCAGTACTTC. This gives the protein CASSTNRASLLEQYF.

This clonotype was seen a handful of times. The chain has TRBV29-1 and TRBJ2-5, with D perhaps matching TRBD1 (6 bases). V was shortened by 5 bases and J by 5 bases, with 9 bases between the two germline ends. Germline V gene lookup returns CDR1 SQVTM and CDR2 ANQGSEA. The length of the CDR3 is 11 residues. Here the CDR3 DNA reads TGCAGCGTTCCAGGGGAGGAGACCCAGTACTTC. It is translated as CSVPGEETQYF.

This clonotype was observed a few times. The rearrangement joins TRBV20-1 to TRBJ1-5; D gene uncertain. The CDR3 length is 15 residues. Germline CDR1 and CDR2: DFQATT and SNEGSKA (reference sequence). Trimming removed 0 bases from V and 4 bases from J, with 13 bases in between. The CDR3 DNA is TGCAGTGCTAGAGATAATACGGGGTTAAATCAGCCCCAGCATTTT. This gives the protein CSARDNTGLNQPQHF.

The chain is built from TRBV14 and TRBJ2-7, with D perhaps assigned TRBD1 or TRBD2 (6 bases each). V lost 0 bases to trimming and J lost 6 bases, with 15 bases between them. Germline V gives CDR1 SGHDN, CDR2 FVKESK. The CDR3 sequence is 15 residues long. The DNA of the CDR3 is TGTGCCAGCAGCCAAGATCCCGGGGGCTCTGGCGAGCAGTACTTC. Protein: CASSQDPGGSGEQYF. The whole variable domain, filled in from reference TRBV14 and TRBJ2-7, reads EAGVTQFPSHSVIEKGQTVTLRCDPISGHDNLYWYRRVMGKEIKFLLHFVKESKQDESGMPNNRFLAERTGGTYSTLKVQPAELEDSGVYFCASSQDPGGSGEQYFGPGTRLTVT.